The text below deals with one T cell receptor (beta chain). The DNA is left out, because the CDR3 cannot be placed on it with certainty; the CDR3 is given as TCRdb lists it. The germline gives CDR1 SGDLS, CDR2 YYNGEE. The CDR3 is 13 amino acids in total, end residues counted. The record originates from a study of long-term antiretroviral therapy in people with HIV. Every donor had one or more pre-ART and two or more post-ART PBMC samples. Every single participant having HIV got treatment inside the United States. The assay used was immunoSEQ (version v3.0), run at survey level. TCRdb's table, derived via immunoSEQ multiplex PCR, lists solely in-frame clones and lacks some. The profile shows roughly 20,000 clones, less than 85% of them singletons.

This rearrangement joins TRBV9 to TRBJ2-5. The sample here was unsorted PBMCs, taken around 1.7 years before starting antiretroviral therapy. This TCR came from a woman aged 40 to 49 with HIV. CDR3 in amino acids: CASSVGDGTRKYF.